This T cell receptor beta chain was identified in a study of T cell changes during pregnancy in multiple sclerosis. TCRdb keeps only in-frame clones here, not all; method: immunoSEQ multiplex PCR. The top ten hold about 0.22% of the sample, which has about 80,000 clones, around nine tenths seen once. The CDR3 extends over 13 amino acids. The V end was cut by 0 bases, the J end by 5 bases, with 10 bases between. From germline, CDR1 is GTSNPN and CDR2 SVGIG (reference sequence). This TCR was recovered from a female donor with multiple sclerosis, enrolled in a pregnancy study. The V gene is TRBV30, the J gene TRBJ1-2; D is possibly TRBD1 (6 bases). Source: CD4+ T cells from peripheral blood mononuclear cells, taken before pregnancy. DNA of the CDR3: TGTGCCTGGAGTGTTGGGGGGGCTTATGGCTACACCTTC. Its protein product is CAWSVGGAYGYTF.